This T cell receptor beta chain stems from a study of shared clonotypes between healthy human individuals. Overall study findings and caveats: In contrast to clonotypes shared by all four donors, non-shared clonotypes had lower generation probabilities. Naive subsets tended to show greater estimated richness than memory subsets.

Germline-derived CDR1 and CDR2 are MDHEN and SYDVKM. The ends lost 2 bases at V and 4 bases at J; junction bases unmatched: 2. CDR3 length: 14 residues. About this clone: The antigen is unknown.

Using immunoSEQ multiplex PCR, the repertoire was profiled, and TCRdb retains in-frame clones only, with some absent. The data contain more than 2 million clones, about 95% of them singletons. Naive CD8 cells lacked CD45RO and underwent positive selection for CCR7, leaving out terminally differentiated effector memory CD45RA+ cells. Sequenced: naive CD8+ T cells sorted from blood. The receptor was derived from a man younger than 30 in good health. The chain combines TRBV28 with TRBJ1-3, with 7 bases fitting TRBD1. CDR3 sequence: CASSLRGQGNTIYF. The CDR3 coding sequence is TGTGCCAGCAGTTTAAGGGGACAGGGAAACACCATATATTTT.